Presented here are 17 T cell receptor beta chains from one specimen sequenced in a study of a mutant IDH1 vaccine in newly diagnosed glioma. The table came from immunoSEQ multiplex PCR; TCRdb's copy has only in-frame clones and leaves some out. The sample consists of tens of thousands of clones, roughly nine tenths of them appearing once. Described time point: baseline, week 1 (first vaccination visit). Specified treatment: pre-vaccination baseline after standard-of-care therapy. The source material was PBMCs, sampled from a glioma patient treated with radiotherapy, temozolomide or both. These receptors all stem from a woman aged 40-49 years with glioma.

This clone was detected a few times. Other DNA sequences from this sample encode an identical CDR3 as well. The chain employs TRBV5-1 and TRBJ1-2; TRBD1 might be the D (5 bases). The V end was cut by 1 base, the J end by 0 bases, with 10 bases between. Germline V gene sequence: CDR1 SGHRS, CDR2 YFSETQ. This CDR3 is built from 15 residues. CDR3 in amino acids: CASSLSGTSNYGYTF. Here the CDR3 DNA reads TGCGCCAGCAGCTTGTCGGGGACCTCTAACTATGGCTACACCTTC.

The chain uses TRBV5-1 and TRBJ1-1; 7 nucleotides line up with TRBD1. CDR1 and CDR2 (germline): SGHRS, YFSETQ. The CDR3 is made up of 14 amino acids. V lost 0 bases and J lost 5; bases outside the gene matches: 4. The CDR3 is CASSLGGRGTEAFF. The CDR3 region has the DNA TGCGCCAGCAGCTTGGGGGGCAGGGGGACTGAAGCTTTCTTT.

This clone came up once. The rearrangement joins TRBV19 to TRBJ2-1, with D tentatively TRBD2 (5 bases). The CDR3 spans 15 residues. Germline-derived CDR1 and CDR2 are LNHDA and SQIVND (reference sequence). Trimming pared 1 base from V and 0 bases from J, leaving 7 bases between. The DNA of the CDR3 is TGTGCCAGTAGTATAGGGACTTTCTCCTACAATGAGCAGTTCTTC. Encoded protein: CASSIGTFSYNEQFF.

The V gene is TRBV15, the J gene TRBJ1-5; D remains unclear. This CDR3 has 14 residues. In germline, CDR1 is LNHNV, CDR2 YYDKDF (reference sequence). The ends were cut back, 0 bases at V and 5 bases at J, with 8 bases in the middle. Here the CDR3 DNA reads TGTGCCACCAGCAGAGACGAGGGCCATCAGCCCCAGCATTTT. This encodes CATSRDEGHQPQHF.

V gene TRBV10-2 combines with J gene TRBJ1-6; the D gene is possibly TRBD1 (5 bases). V lost 6 bases to trimming and J lost 9 bases, with 21 bases between them. This CDR3 comprises 16 residues. Germline values: CDR1 WSHSY, CDR2 SAAADI. The CDR3 DNA sequence: TGCGCCAGCAGCCCCCTTGAGTCGGTAAGGGGTTCACCCCTCCACTTT. Protein: CASSPLESVRGSPLHF.

The chain is built from TRBV7-2 and TRBJ1-2, with TRBD1 identical over 7 bases. Germline V gene data show CDR1 as SGHTA and CDR2 as FQGNSA. The CDR3 extends over 14 amino acids. J gave up 4 bases and V 5 bases, and 7 bases lay outside the gene matches. DNA for the CDR3: TGTGCCAGCAGCCCGACAGGGTCGATCTATGGCTACACCTTC. Amino acids: CASSPTGSIYGYTF.

This rearrangement joins TRBV14 to TRBJ2-3; 7 bases map to TRBD2. With V trimmed by 5 bases and J by 1 base, 6 bases remained unmatched. Germline assignment: CDR1 SGHDN and CDR2 FVKESK. The CDR3 is 15 residues long. For the CDR3, the DNA is TGTGCCAGCAGCGCCTTAGCGGGCCGCACAGATACGCAGTATTTT. Its translation: CASSALAGRTDTQYF.

This clone was detected only once. This sequence joins TRBV28 and TRBJ2-7; D gene uncertain. The ends were cut back, 4 bases at V and 5 bases at J, with 3 bases in the middle. The germline V gene encodes CDR1 MDHEN and CDR2 SYDVKM. The CDR3 runs 10 residues. CDR3 nucleotides: TGTGCCAGCAGTTATCACGAGCAGTACTTC. Translating gives CASSYHEQYF. The whole variable domain, filled in from reference TRBV28 and TRBJ2-7, reads DVKVTQSSRYLVKRTGEKVFLECVQDMDHENMFWYRQDPGLGLRLIYFSYDVKMKEKGDIPEGYSVSREKKERFSLILESASTNQTSMYLCASSYHEQYFGPGTRLTVT.

The CDR3, as DNA: TGTGCCAGCAGTCGGGACAGGAGAACCTACGAGCAGTACTTC. It specifies CASSRDRRTYEQYF. This chain connects TRBV2 to TRBJ2-7; 8 bases fit TRBD1. CDR3 length equals 14 residues. Trimming cost V 5 bases and J 2 bases; bases outside gene matches: 5. The germline CDR1 and CDR2 sequences are SNHLY and FYNNEI.

This rearrangement joins TRBV7-2 to TRBJ2-3, with TRBD2 matching 12 bases. The CDR3 consists of 16 residues. From germline, CDR1 is SGHTA and CDR2 FQGNSA. With 5 bases clipped from V and 7 bases from J, the junction kept 10 bases outside the gene matches. The CDR3 DNA reads as TGTGCCAGCAGCCCCCTAGCGGGGGGGCTCTCAAATACGCAGTATTTT. Translating gives CASSPLAGGLSNTQYF. The variable domain in full, with the rest retrieved from reference TRBV7-2 and TRBJ2-3, is GAGVSQSPSNKVTEKGKDVELRCDPISGHTALYWYRQSLGQGLEFLIYFQGNSAPDKSGLPSDRFSAERTGGSVSTLTIQRTQQEDSAVYLCASSPLAGGLSNTQYFGPGTRLTVL.

The rearrangement uses TRBV7-9 and TRBJ1-1; D remains ambiguous. V lost 7 bases and J 6 bases, leaving 9 bases between the germline ends. The germline CDR1 and CDR2 sequences are SEHNR and FQNEAQ (reference sequence). The CDR3 extends over 11 amino acids. The CDR3, as DNA: TGTGCCAGCAACTTGGGCCCTGAAGCTTTCTTT. This encodes CASNLGPEAFF. The full variable domain, completed using reference TRBV7-9 and TRBJ1-1, is DTGVSQNPRHKITKRGQNVTFRCDPISEHNRLYWYRQTLGQGPEFLTYFQNEAQLEKSRLLSDRFSAERPKGSFSTLEIQRTEQGDSAMYLCASNLGPEAFFGQGTRLTVV.

The V and J genes are TRBV5-1 and TRBJ2-7; tentative D call: TRBD2 (7 bases). This CDR3 comprises 16 residues. Trimming pared 7 bases from V and 2 bases from J, leaving 22 bases between. Germline V gene data show CDR1 as SGHRS and CDR2 as YFSETQ. The CDR3 protein is CASAFGGQGRTYEQYF. CDR3 nucleotide sequence: TGCGCCAGCGCCTTCGGGGGGCAGGGGAGGACCTACGAGCAGTACTTC. Filled out from reference TRBV5-1 and TRBJ2-7, the complete variable domain reads KAGVTQTPRYLIKTRGQQVTLSCSPISGHRSVSWYQQTPGQGLQFLFEYFSETQRNKGNFPGRFSGRQFSNSRSEMNVSTLELGDSALYLCASAFGGQGRTYEQYFGPGTRLTVT.

This clone has only a few counts. The chain is built from TRBV5-1 and TRBJ2-5; 8 bases agree with TRBD2. CDR3 length: 15 residues. CDR1 and CDR2 (germline): SGHRS, YFSETQ. The V segment lost 0 bases and the J segment 2 bases; nucleotides outside the gene matches: 3. CDR3 bases: TGCGCCAGCAGCTTGGTCCCGGGGGGGCAAGAGACCCAGTACTTC. Translated: CASSLVPGGQETQYF.

The V gene is TRBV25-1, the J gene TRBJ1-2; 9 positions match TRBD1. Germline-derived CDR1 and CDR2 are MGHDK and SYGVNS. The CDR3 consists of 15 residues. With 3 bases clipped from V and 6 bases from J, the junction kept 8 bases outside the gene matches. CDR3 sequence (DNA): TGTGCCAGCAGTGATCCCGGGACAGGGAGACATGGCTACACCTTC. Translation: CASSDPGTGRHGYTF.

This clone turned up a few times. The chain employs TRBV27 and TRBJ2-5, with 8 nucleotides matching TRBD2. Trimming removed 6 bases from V and 5 bases from J; junction bases left unmatched: 8. Germline V gene sequence: CDR1 MNHEY, CDR2 SMNVEV (reference sequence). CDR3 length equals 14 residues. Here the CDR3 DNA reads TGTGCCAGCAGACAACGGGGGGGCCGGGAGACCCAGTACTTC. Its translation is CASRQRGGRETQYF.

This sequence joins TRBV5-1 and TRBJ2-5; D unclear. The CDR3 has 12 residues. Germline loops: CDR1 SGHRS, CDR2 YFSETQ. V lost 7 bases, J lost 0 bases, and 7 bases lay in between. The DNA for the CDR3 is TGCGCCAGCGGCTACAACCAAGAGACCCAGTACTTC. It translates to CASGYNQETQYF.

This clone turned up a few times. V gene TRBV10-2 combines with J gene TRBJ1-4, with 8 bases fitting TRBD1. This CDR3 comprises 15 residues. With V trimmed by 3 bases and J by 5 bases, 5 bases remained unmatched. Germline CDR1 is WSHSY and CDR2 is SAAADI. The DNA of the CDR3 is TGCGCCAGCAGTGAAAATCCAGGGGGCAATGAAAAACTGTTTTTT. Its protein is CASSENPGGNEKLFF.